Below, 2 T cell receptor beta chains from the same sample are listed, as sequenced in a study of graft-versus-host responses after intestinal transplantation. Produced via immunoSEQ multiplex PCR; TCRdb's table is partial and in-frame only. This table holds 43,000 or so clones, 85% to 95% found once. This specimen consisted of PBMCs, obtained 786 days after a first intestinal transplant, on the day of a second. The receptors shown here come from a human patient who received an intestinal transplant, so some T cells may come from the graft donor.

V and J are TRBV18 and TRBJ1-5, with D unclear. Trimming stripped 2 bases from V and 7 bases from J, with 18 bases between. The CDR3 length is 16 residues. Germline V gives CDR1 KGHSH, CDR2 LQKENI. The CDR3 DNA follows: TGTGCCAGCTCACCATCCCCGGACGTCAGGAACCAGCCCCAGCATTTT. Protein: CASSPSPDVRNQPQHF.

V and J are TRBV6-6 and TRBJ1-2, with D unclear. V lost 0 bases to trimming and J lost 4 bases, with 9 bases between them. Germline V gene data show CDR1 as MNHNY and CDR2 as SVGAGI (reference sequence). This CDR3 region has 14 residues. Written as DNA, the CDR3 is TGTGCCAGCAGTTACTCTGGCAGCTCCTATGGCTACACCTTC. Its translation is CASSYSGSSYGYTF.